The rows below give T cell receptor beta chains drawn from one sample of a study of blood T cell repertoires in COVID-19. TCRdb keeps only in-frame clones here, not all; method: immunoSEQ multiplex PCR. Seen here are about 88,000 clones, nearly 90% observed once, and the top ten hold approximately 5.6%. Source material: peripheral blood. These receptors were taken from a woman aged 80 or over with active COVID-19. Each CDR3 is given with its conserved first and last residue. A D gene is named only where the DNA matches it firmly. A row's size may be missing; if present it is once, few, many or a size class.

>NA|TRBJ1-5|TRBD1|TRBV30
CAWGGQAHQPQHF
TGTGCCTGGGGGGGACAGGCCCATCAGCCCCAGCATTTT
>NA|TRBJ2-2|TRBD2|TRBV5-5
CASSSSGRATGELFF
TGTGCCAGCAGCTCTAGCGGGAGGGCCACCGGGGAGCTGTTTTTT
>NA|TRBJ1-3|TRBD1|TRBV5-8
CASSIGMWTGENTIYF
TGTGCCAGCAGTATAGGCATGTGGACAGGGGAAAACACCATATATTTT
>NA|TRBJ2-1|TRBD2|TRBV28
CASSLGLVYNEQFF
TGTGCCAGCAGTCTCGGACTAGTCTACAATGAGCAGTTCTTC
>NA|TRBJ2-2|TRBD2|TRBV27
CASRKGLAGTGELFF
TGTGCCAGCAGGAAGGGACTAGCGGGAACCGGGGAGCTGTTTTTT
>NA|TRBJ1-4|NA|TRBV3-1/TRBV3-2
CASSQGIGGSTNEKLFF
TGTGCCAGCAGCCAAGGGATAGGGGGATCCACTAATGAAAAACTGTTTTTT
>NA|TRBJ1-1|NA|TRBV19
CASTLEAMVNTEAFF
TGTGCCAGTACTTTAGAGGCAATGGTGAACACTGAAGCTTTCTTT
>NA|TRBJ2-1|TRBD2|TRBV20-1
CSASSLAGLKSSYNEQFF
TGCAGTGCTAGTTCTCTAGCGGGCTTGAAGAGCTCCTACAATGAGCAGTTCTTC
>once|TRBJ1-4|TRBD1|TRBV28
CASSLWSQGGEKLFF
TGTGCCAGCAGTTTATGGTCGCAGGGGGGCGAAAAACTGTTTTTT
>NA|TRBJ1-6|TRBD1|TRBV6-4
CASSDAGAQGAEANSPLHF
TGTGCCAGCAGTGACGCGGGGGCACAGGGGGCTGAAGCGAATTCACCCCTCCACTTT
>few|TRBJ1-6|NA|TRBV5-1
CASSLIGQQADSWIYNSPLHF
TGCGCCAGCAGCTTGATTGGACAGCAAGCCGACTCCTGGATTTATAATTCACCCCTCCACTTT
>few|TRBJ2-7|NA|TRBV2
CASSEVGGYEQYF
TGTGCCAGCAGTGAAGTGGGGGGCTACGAGCAGTACTTC
>NA|TRBJ2-2|TRBD2|TRBV5-5
CASSLISGGLGFTGELFF
TGTGCCAGCAGCTTGATAAGTGGAGGACTAGGATTTACCGGGGAGCTGTTTTTT
>NA|TRBJ1-2|NA|TRBV7-2
CASSLVTTATYGYTF
TGTGCCAGCAGCTTAGTGACGACAGCAACTTATGGCTACACCTTC
>NA|TRBJ2-2|TRBD2|TRBV15
CATGLAGGPRTGELFF
TGTGCCACCGGGCTAGCGGGAGGGCCTAGGACCGGGGAGCTGTTTTTT
>NA|TRBJ2-1|TRBD2|TRBV7-3
CASSPGTSQLSSYNEQFF
TGTGCCAGCAGCCCAGGGACTAGCCAATTAAGCTCCTACAATGAGCAGTTCTTC
>NA|TRBJ1-2|TRBD1|TRBV7-2
CASSLVQGDYGYTF
TGTGCCAGCAGCTTAGTGCAGGGGGACTATGGCTACACCTTC
>NA|TRBJ2-1|TRBD1|TRBV6-6
CASSQRTGGSNEQFF
TGTGCCAGCAGTCAGAGGACAGGGGGCTCCAATGAGCAGTTCTTC
>few|TRBJ2-7|TRBD2|TRBV7-9
CASSYAGTRGEQYF
TGTGCCAGCAGCTACGCCGGGACTAGAGGCGAGCAGTACTTC
>NA|TRBJ2-7|TRBD1|TRBV6-5
CASSYRGLTYEQYF
TGTGCCAGCAGTTACAGGGGGCTCACCTACGAGCAGTACTTC
>NA|TRBJ1-3|NA|TRBV2
CASSDLGGALSGNTIYF
TGTGCCAGCAGTGACCTCGGGGGGGCTCTCTCTGGAAACACCATATATTTT
>NA|TRBJ1-2|NA|TRBV5-4
CASSLPVGGDYGYTF
TGTGCCAGCAGCTTGCCTGTGGGGGGTGACTATGGCTACACCTTC
>NA|TRBJ2-1|NA|TRBV19
CASSYRKSSYNEQFF
TGTGCCAGTAGTTACAGGAAGAGCTCCTACAATGAGCAGTTCTTC
>NA|TRBJ1-1|TRBD1|TRBV7-6
CASSLVTGVNTEAFF
TGTGCCAGCAGCTTAGTAACAGGGGTGAACACTGAAGCTTTCTTT
>NA|TRBJ1-3|TRBD1|TRBV28
CASSPLGQGAENTIYF
TGTGCCAGCAGTCCACTTGGACAGGGGGCGGAAAACACCATATATTTT
>NA|TRBJ2-1|TRBD1|TRBV7-9
CASSPGGTGRNEQFF
TGTGCCAGCAGCCCAGGGGGGACAGGGAGAAATGAGCAGTTCTTC
>NA|TRBJ2-3|TRBD2|TRBV4-1
CASSSDRLAGGITDTQYF
TGCGCCAGCAGCTCCGACCGGCTAGCGGGCGGGATCACAGATACGCAGTATTTT
>NA|TRBJ2-5|NA|TRBV5-1
CASRADWETQYF
TGCGCCAGCAGGGCGGATTGGGAGACCCAGTACTTC
>once|TRBJ2-5|TRBD2|TRBV5-4
CASSPPGTSSQETQYF
TGTGCCAGCAGCCCTCCGGGGACTAGCAGCCAAGAGACCCAGTACTTC
>NA|TRBJ2-3|TRBD2|TRBV18
CASSPTRTSGRSDTQYF
TGTGCCAGCTCACCAACTAGGACTAGCGGGAGATCAGATACGCAGTATTTT
>NA|TRBJ1-4|NA|TRBV12-3/TRBV12-4
CASSLREKLFF
TGTGCCAGCAGTTTGCGGGAAAAACTGTTTTTT
>NA|TRBJ2-7|TRBD2|TRBV7-3
CASSFPGPGLADPRMGEQYF
TGTGCCAGCAGCTTCCCCGGCCCGGGACTAGCGGACCCGCGGATGGGGGAGCAGTACTTC
>NA|TRBJ2-1|TRBD2|TRBV5-1
CASSNAGTSGRGSYNEQFF
TGCGCCAGCAGCAACGCCGGGACTAGCGGGAGGGGCTCCTACAATGAGCAGTTCTTC
>few|TRBJ2-3|NA|TRBV21-1
CASSILAGPSTDTQYF
TGTGCCAGCAGCATATTAGCGGGTCCTAGCACAGATACGCAGTATTTT
>NA|TRBJ2-5|NA|TRBV6-5
CASSYSYSISRETQYF
TGTGCCAGCAGTTACTCGTATAGTATAAGTCGAGAGACCCAGTACTTC
>NA|TRBJ2-1|NA|TRBV11-2
CASSRLAPRRSYNEQFF
TGTGCCAGCAGCCGCTTAGCCCCAAGACGCTCCTACAATGAGCAGTTCTTC
>NA|TRBJ2-5|NA|TRBV28
CATESGSDGQETQYF
TGTGCCACCGAAAGCGGTTCGGACGGACAAGAGACCCAGTACTTC
>NA|TRBJ1-6|TRBD1|TRBV27
CASSPRLPSGTVNSPLHF
TGTGCCAGCAGTCCCCGCCTCCCATCCGGGACAGTTAATTCACCCCTCCACTTT
>once|TRBJ2-5|TRBD1|TRBV28
CASSRWGTGDSGETQYF
TGTGCCAGCAGCCGCTGGGGGACAGGGGATAGCGGGGAGACCCAGTACTTC
>NA|TRBJ2-1|TRBD2|TRBV6-5
CASSYSVPSGSNEQFF
TGTGCCAGCAGTTACAGTGTCCCTAGCGGGAGTAATGAGCAGTTCTTC
>NA|TRBJ2-7|TRBD1|TRBV5-6
CASSLGGGYSYEQYF
TGTGCCAGCAGCTTGGGAGGGGGCTACTCCTACGAGCAGTACTTC
>NA|TRBJ2-7|NA|TRBV28
CASTPARRTSYEQYF
TGTGCCAGCACCCCCGCCCGGCGGACTTCCTACGAGCAGTACTTC
>NA|TRBJ2-7|TRBD1|TRBV4-3
CASSQSGQGFYEQYF
TGCGCCAGCAGCCAATCGGGACAGGGTTTCTACGAGCAGTACTTC
>NA|TRBJ1-6|NA|TRBV7-2
CASSGEGGSSYNSPLHF
TGTGCCAGCAGCGGAGAGGGGGGGAGCTCCTATAATTCACCCCTCCACTTT
>once|TRBJ2-2|TRBD2|TRBV9
CASSVSPPGGGTNTGELFF
TGTGCCAGCAGCGTGAGCCCCCCGGGGGGGGGAACGAACACCGGGGAGCTGTTTTTT
>NA|TRBJ2-3|TRBD1|TRBV28
CASSPGTGGTDTQYF
TGTGCCAGCAGTCCCGGGACAGGGGGCACAGATACGCAGTATTTT
>NA|TRBJ2-5|NA|TRBV29-1
CSAVRGSQETQYF
TGCAGCGCTGTTAGGGGTAGCCAAGAGACCCAGTACTTC
>NA|TRBJ1-2|TRBD1|TRBV28
CASSLDREYYGYTF
TGTGCCAGCAGTCTAGACAGGGAGTACTATGGCTACACCTTC
>NA|TRBJ2-7|TRBD2|TRBV7-2
CASSGTSGNSYEQYF
TGTGCCAGCAGTGGGACTAGCGGGAACTCCTACGAGCAGTACTTC
>NA|TRBJ2-1|NA|TRBV7-3
CASSLTTRGEQFF
TGTGCCAGCAGCTTAACGACGCGGGGAGAGCAGTTCTTC
>NA|TRBJ2-7|NA|TRBV10-3
CAISRTGTQPGNEQYF
TGTGCCATCAGCCGAACCGGGACTCAACCGGGGAACGAGCAGTACTTC
>NA|TRBJ1-4|NA|TRBV7-8
CASSPGAFGNEKLFF
TGTGCCAGCAGCCCTGGTGCTTTTGGCAATGAAAAACTGTTTTTT
>NA|TRBJ2-5|TRBD1|TRBV7-8
CASSLPGGLGTQYF
TGTGCCAGCAGCTTACCAGGGGGCCTGGGAACCCAGTACTTC
>NA|TRBJ2-3|NA|TRBV5-6
CASSLVVTGRTDTQYF
TGTGCCAGCAGCTTGGTGGTAACAGGACGCACAGATACGCAGTATTTT
>NA|TRBJ2-5|TRBD1|TRBV6-5
CASTGPGQRTQYF
TGTGCCAGCACCGGACCGGGACAGAGGACCCAGTACTTC